The clone carrying this TCR beta chain has only a few counts. Only in-frame clones appear in the TCRdb table, and some are missing; sequencing was by immunoSEQ multiplex PCR. Of some 66,000 clones in the sample, roughly 92% were seen once. The CDR3 sequence is 14 residues long. The V gene's germline CDR1 is MRHNA and CDR2 SNTAGT. Trimming took 4 bases from V and 5 from J; bases not matched to a gene: 0. This entry belongs to a study of Tregs in tolerant kidney transplant recipients. The chain is built from TRBV6-4 and TRBJ2-1; 12 bases are shared with TRBD2. The source of this sequence is a human donor who received a combined kidney and bone marrow transplant. The sequences come from CD8+ T cells from blood, collected before the transplant. The CDR3: CASSGTSGNNEQFF. CDR3 bases: TGTGCCAGCAGTGGGACTAGCGGGAACAATGAGCAGTTCTTC.